Below, 11 T cell receptor beta chains from the same sample are listed, as sequenced in a study of cytotoxic CD8 clonotypes in ibrutinib-treated CLL. Method: immunoSEQ multiplex PCR; TCRdb's copy keeps in-frame clones and lacks some. The table has about 160,000 clones, more than 75% seen once; the top ten hold roughly 2%. Sequences were derived from PBMCs, sampled after 12 months of ibrutinib treatment. All receptors come from a human donor with chronic lymphocytic leukemia.

This clone came up once. The rearrangement uses TRBV7-2 and TRBJ2-7, with 7 bases fitting TRBD1. This CDR3 has 18 residues. Per the germline V gene, CDR1 is SGHTA and CDR2 is FQGNSA. The ends lost 1 base at V and 2 bases at J; junction bases unmatched: 14. CDR3 amino acids: CASSLELFGRGSPYEQYF. CDR3 nucleotides: TGTGCCAGCAGCTTAGAGTTATTCGGCAGGGGGTCTCCCTACGAGCAGTACTTC.

The table lists this clone with a count of one. At one boundary the junction diverges from the germline segment, which might be a read error. The chain combines TRBV7-8 with TRBJ1-2, with D unresolved. The CDR3 extends over 11 amino acids. Germline assignment: CDR1 SGHVS and CDR2 FQNEAQ. CDR3 nucleotides: TGTGCCAGCAGCTCTGGACTTATTAGAGACTTC. It is translated as CASSSGLIRDF.

The chain couples TRBV6-6 to TRBJ2-7; D unclear. This CDR3 has 14 residues. V gave up 3 bases and J gave up 0 bases, with 9 bases separating them. CDR1 and CDR2 (germline): MNHNY, SVGAGI (reference sequence). CDR3 in amino acids: CASSYSDRSYEQYF. CDR3 DNA: TGTGCCAGCAGTTATTCGGACCGCTCCTACGAGCAGTACTTC.

The V and J genes are TRBV9 and TRBJ2-3; unclear D gene. The CDR3 covers 13 residues. V was cut by 4 bases and J by 1 base, with 7 bases left in between. Germline V CDR1 and CDR2: SGDLS, YYNGEE. The CDR3 DNA reads as TGTGCCAGCAGCTTCTTGGGCACAGATACGCAGTATTTT. Encoded protein: CASSFLGTDTQYF. The variable domain in full, completed from reference TRBV9 and TRBJ2-3, reads DSGVTQTPKHLITATGQRVTLRCSPRSGDLSVYWYQQSLDQGLQFLIQYYNGEERAKGNILERFSAQQFPDLHSELNLSSLELGDSALYFCASSFLGTDTQYFGPGTRLTVL.

This clone appeared a single time. The V and J genes are TRBV5-4 and TRBJ2-1; 7 nucleotides align to TRBD2. With 5 bases clipped from V and 5 bases from J, the junction kept 7 bases outside the gene matches. Germline CDR1 is SGHNT and CDR2 is YYREEE (reference sequence). The CDR3 extends over 14 amino acids. CDR3 sequence reads: CASSGGGRDNEQFF. CDR3 in DNA: TGTGCCAGCAGTGGGGGGGGTCGGGACAATGAGCAGTTCTTC.

The count of this clone is one. The V and J genes are TRBV11-2 and TRBJ1-2, with D unresolved. The length of the CDR3 is 13 residues. Per the germline V gene, CDR1 is SGHAT and CDR2 is FQNNGV. The germline V and J ends were trimmed by 3 bases and 8 bases, with 13 bases remaining between them. The CDR3 nucleotides read TGTGCCAGCAGCTTTGGTCTGGCAGGAGGCTACACCTTC. Translating it yields CASSFGLAGGYTF.

This clone has just one count. The chain uses TRBV5-4 and TRBJ2-3; 9 bases fit TRBD2. The CDR3 has 14 amino acids. Germline CDR1 SGHNT, CDR2 YYREEE (reference sequence). V shed 0 bases, J shed 8 bases, and the junction held 4 bases outside the gene matches. CDR3: CASSLGPSGTTQYF. The CDR3 DNA sequence: TGTGCCAGCAGCTTGGGTCCTAGCGGGACTACGCAGTATTTT.

V usage is TRBV6-6 and J usage is TRBJ2-7; D gene unclear. The CDR3 has 13 residues. Deletions cut 2 bases from V and 3 bases from J, with 8 bases between. Per germline, CDR1 MNHNY and CDR2 SVGAGI (reference sequence). CDR3 residues: CASSYQSNYEQYF. DNA of the CDR3: TGTGCCAGCAGTTACCAGAGCAACTACGAGCAGTACTTC.

J is TRBJ2-7 and V is TRBV10-3, with 7 bases lining up with TRBD1. The CDR3 contains 13 residues. The germline V gene has CDR1 ENHRY and CDR2 SYGVKD. Unmatched junction bases numbered 11, after V lost 10 bases and J lost 5 bases. CDR3 loop: CATLQGSRNEQYF. The CDR3 DNA follows: TGTGCCACTTTACAGGGGTCGCGAAACGAGCAGTACTTC.

The chain uses TRBV7-6 and TRBJ2-5, with 10 bases lining up with TRBD1. This CDR3 spans 15 amino acids. Unmatched junction bases numbered 5, after V lost 5 bases and J lost 2 bases. CDR1 is SGHVS, CDR2 FNYEAQ, per germline. The CDR3 coding sequence is TGTGCCAGCAGCAGACCGGGACAGGGGCAAGAGACCCAGTACTTC. This encodes CASSRPGQGQETQYF.

The chain's CDR3 is CASSPHGAASTDTQYF. The DNA of the CDR3 is TGTGCCAGCAGCCCCCATGGAGCGGCGAGCACAGATACGCAGTATTTT. This sequence joins TRBV9 and TRBJ2-3; maybe TRBD2 (5 bases). V was pared by 4 bases and J by 0 bases, with 15 bases between. CDR3 length: 16 residues. Germline V CDR1 and CDR2: SGDLS, YYNGEE.